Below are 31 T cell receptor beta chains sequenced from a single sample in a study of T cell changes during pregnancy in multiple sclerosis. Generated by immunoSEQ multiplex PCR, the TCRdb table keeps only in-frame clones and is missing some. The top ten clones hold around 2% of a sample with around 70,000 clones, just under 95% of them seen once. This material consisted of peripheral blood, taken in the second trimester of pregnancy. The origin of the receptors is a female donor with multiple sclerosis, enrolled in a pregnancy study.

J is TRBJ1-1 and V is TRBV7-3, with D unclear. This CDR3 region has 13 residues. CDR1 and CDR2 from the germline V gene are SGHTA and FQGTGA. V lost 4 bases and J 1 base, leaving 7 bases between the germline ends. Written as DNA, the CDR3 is TGTGCCAGCAGCTACGGGAAGAACACTGAAGCTTTCTTT. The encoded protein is CASSYGKNTEAFF.

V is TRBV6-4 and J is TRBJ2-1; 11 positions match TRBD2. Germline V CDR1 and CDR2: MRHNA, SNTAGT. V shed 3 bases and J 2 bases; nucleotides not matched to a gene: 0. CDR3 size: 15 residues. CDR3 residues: CASSETSGTYNEQFF. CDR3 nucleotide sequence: TGTGCCAGCAGTGAGACTAGCGGGACCTACAATGAGCAGTTCTTC.

DNA of the CDR3: TGTGCCAGCGTAATGGGGACAGGGAGAGTCGAGACCCAGTACTTC. It specifies CASVMGTGRVETQYF. This chain uses TRBV28 with TRBJ2-5; 9 bases match TRBD1. The trim removed 8 bases at V and 5 bases at J, leaving 12 bases unmatched. This CDR3 has 15 residues. Germline CDR1 MDHEN, CDR2 SYDVKM.

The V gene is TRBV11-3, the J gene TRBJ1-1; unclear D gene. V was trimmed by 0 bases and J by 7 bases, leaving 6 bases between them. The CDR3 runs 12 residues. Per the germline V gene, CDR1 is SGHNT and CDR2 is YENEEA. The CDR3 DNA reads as TGTGCCAGCAGCTTAGAGGTCAGTGAAGCTTTCTTT. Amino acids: CASSLEVSEAFF.

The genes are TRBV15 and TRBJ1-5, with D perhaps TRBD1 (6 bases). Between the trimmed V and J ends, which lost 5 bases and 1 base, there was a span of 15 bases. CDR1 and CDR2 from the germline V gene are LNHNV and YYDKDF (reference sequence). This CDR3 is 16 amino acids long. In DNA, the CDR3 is TGTGCCACCAGCGTAGGGGGGGCAGGAAGCAATCAGCCCCAGCATTTT. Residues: CATSVGGAGSNQPQHF.

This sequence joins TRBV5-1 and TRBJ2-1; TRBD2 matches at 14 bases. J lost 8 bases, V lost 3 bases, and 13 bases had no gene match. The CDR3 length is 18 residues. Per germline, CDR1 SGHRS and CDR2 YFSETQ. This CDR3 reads CASSYLGLAGGTGDEQFF. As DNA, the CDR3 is TGCGCCAGCAGCTACCTTGGACTAGCGGGAGGAACCGGTGATGAGCAGTTCTTC.

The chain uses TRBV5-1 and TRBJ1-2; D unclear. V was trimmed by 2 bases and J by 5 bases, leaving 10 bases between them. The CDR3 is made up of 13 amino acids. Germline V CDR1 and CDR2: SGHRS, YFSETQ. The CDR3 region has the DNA TGCGCCAGCAGCTTTGACTTTGAATATGGCTACACCTTC. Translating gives CASSFDFEYGYTF. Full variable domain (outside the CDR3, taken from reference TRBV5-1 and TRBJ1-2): KAGVTQTPRYLIKTRGQQVTLSCSPISGHRSVSWYQQTPGQGLQFLFEYFSETQRNKGNFPGRFSGRQFSNSRSEMNVSTLELGDSALYLCASSFDFEYGYTFGSGTRLTVV.

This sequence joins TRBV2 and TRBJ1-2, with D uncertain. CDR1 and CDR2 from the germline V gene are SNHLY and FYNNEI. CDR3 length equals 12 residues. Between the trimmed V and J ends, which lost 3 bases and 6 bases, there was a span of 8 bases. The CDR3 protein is CASSDPLDGYTF. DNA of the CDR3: TGTGCCAGCAGTGACCCGCTAGATGGCTACACCTTC.

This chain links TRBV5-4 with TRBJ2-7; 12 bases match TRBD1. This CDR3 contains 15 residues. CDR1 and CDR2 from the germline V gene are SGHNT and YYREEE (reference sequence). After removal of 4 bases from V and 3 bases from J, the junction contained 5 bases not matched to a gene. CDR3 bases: TGTGCCAGCAGCATAGGGACAGGGGGCAGCTACGAGCAGTACTTC. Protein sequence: CASSIGTGGSYEQYF.

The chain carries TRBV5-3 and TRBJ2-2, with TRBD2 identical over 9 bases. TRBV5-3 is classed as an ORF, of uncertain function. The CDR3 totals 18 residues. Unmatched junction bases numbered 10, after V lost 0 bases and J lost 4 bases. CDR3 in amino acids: CARSLGAGGPRGTGELFF. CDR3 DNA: TGTGCCAGAAGCTTGGGTGCGGGAGGGCCCCGGGGCACCGGGGAGCTGTTTTTT.

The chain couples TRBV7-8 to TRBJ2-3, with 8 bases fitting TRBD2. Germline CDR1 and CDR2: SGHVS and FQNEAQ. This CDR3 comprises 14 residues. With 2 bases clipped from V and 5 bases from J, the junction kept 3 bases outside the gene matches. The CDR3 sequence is CASSLFSGKDTQYF. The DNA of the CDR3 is TGTGCCAGCAGCTTATTTAGCGGGAAAGATACGCAGTATTTT. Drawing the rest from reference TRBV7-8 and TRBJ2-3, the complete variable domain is GAGVSQSPRYKVAKRGQDVALRCDPISGHVSLFWYQQALGQGPEFLTYFQNEAQLDKSGLPSDRFFAERPEGSVSTLKIQRTQQEDSAVYLCASSLFSGKDTQYFGPGTRLTVL.

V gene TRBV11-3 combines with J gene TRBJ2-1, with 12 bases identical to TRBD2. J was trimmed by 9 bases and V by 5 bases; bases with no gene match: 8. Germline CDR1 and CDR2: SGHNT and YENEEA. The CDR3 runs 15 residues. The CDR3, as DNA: TGTGCCAGCAGCGGAGAGACTAGCGGGAGCGCTGAGCAGTTCTTC. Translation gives CASSGETSGSAEQFF.

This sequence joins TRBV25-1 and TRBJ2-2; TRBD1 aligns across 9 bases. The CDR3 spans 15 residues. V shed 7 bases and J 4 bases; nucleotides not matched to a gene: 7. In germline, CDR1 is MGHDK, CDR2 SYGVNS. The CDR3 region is CASIGQGLGTGELFF. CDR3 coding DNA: TGTGCCAGCATAGGACAGGGGCTCGGCACCGGGGAGCTGTTTTTT.

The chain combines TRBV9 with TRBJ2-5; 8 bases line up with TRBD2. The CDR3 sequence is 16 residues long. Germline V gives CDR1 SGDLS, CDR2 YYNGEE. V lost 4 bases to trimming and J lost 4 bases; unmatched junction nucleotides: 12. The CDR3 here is CASSPPGGEGAETQYF. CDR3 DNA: TGTGCCAGCAGCCCCCCGGGGGGGGAAGGGGCAGAGACCCAGTACTTC. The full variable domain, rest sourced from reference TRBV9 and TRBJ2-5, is DSGVTQTPKHLITATGQRVTLRCSPRSGDLSVYWYQQSLDQGLQFLIQYYNGEERAKGNILERFSAQQFPDLHSELNLSSLELGDSALYFCASSPPGGEGAETQYFGPGTRLLVL.

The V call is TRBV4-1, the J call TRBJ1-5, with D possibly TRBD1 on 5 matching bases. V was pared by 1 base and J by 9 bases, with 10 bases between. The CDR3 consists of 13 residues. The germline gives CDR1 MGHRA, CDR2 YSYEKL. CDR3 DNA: TGCGCCAGCAGCCAAGCGGAGGGGAGGCCCCAGCATTTT. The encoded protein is CASSQAEGRPQHF.

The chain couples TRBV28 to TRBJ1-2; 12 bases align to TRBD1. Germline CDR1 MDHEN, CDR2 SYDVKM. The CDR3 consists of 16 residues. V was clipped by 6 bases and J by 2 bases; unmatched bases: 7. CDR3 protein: CASRMGQGALNYGYTF. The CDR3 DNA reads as TGTGCCAGCAGAATGGGACAGGGGGCGTTAAACTATGGCTACACCTTC.

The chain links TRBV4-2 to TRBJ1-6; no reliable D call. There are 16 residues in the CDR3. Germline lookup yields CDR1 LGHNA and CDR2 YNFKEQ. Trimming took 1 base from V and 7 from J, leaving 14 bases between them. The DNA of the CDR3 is TGTGCCAGCAGCCAAGTATCCTTCAGCGACAATTCACCCCTCCACTTT. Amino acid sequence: CASSQVSFSDNSPLHF.

In DNA, the CDR3 is TGTGCCTGGCGTAGAGGAATGGTGTCCCTCCACTTT. It encodes CAWRRGMVSLHF. The chain links TRBV30 to TRBJ1-6; D is unclear. This CDR3 is built from 12 residues. CDR1 is GTSNPN, CDR2 SVGIG, per germline (reference sequence). V was clipped by 5 bases and J by 14 bases, with 16 bases between them.

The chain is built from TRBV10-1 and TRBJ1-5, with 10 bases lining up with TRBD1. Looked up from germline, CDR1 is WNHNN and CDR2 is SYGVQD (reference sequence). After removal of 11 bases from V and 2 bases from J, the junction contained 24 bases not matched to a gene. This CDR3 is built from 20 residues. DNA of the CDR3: TGCGCCCGCGTTGCCCTACCGGGACAGGGGTCATTGATGGGCAATCAGCCCCAGCATTTT. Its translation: CARVALPGQGSLMGNQPQHF.

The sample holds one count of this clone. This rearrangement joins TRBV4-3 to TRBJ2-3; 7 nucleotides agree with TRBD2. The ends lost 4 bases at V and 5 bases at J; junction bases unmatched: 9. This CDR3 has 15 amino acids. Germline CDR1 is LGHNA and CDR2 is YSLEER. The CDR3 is CASSPSGGGEDTQYF. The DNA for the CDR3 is TGCGCCAGCAGCCCAAGCGGCGGGGGTGAAGATACGCAGTATTTT.

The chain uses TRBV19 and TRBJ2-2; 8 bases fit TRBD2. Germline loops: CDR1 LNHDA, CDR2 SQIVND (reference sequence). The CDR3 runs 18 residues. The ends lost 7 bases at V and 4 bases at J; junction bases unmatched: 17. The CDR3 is CASTPGGTSAGATGELFF. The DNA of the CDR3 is TGTGCCAGTACCCCAGGAGGGACGTCAGCGGGGGCCACCGGGGAGCTGTTTTTT.

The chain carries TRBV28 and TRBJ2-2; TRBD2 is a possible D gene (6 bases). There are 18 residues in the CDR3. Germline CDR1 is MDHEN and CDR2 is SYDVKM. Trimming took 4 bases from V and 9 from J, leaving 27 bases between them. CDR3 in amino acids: CASSSPVLDASGTRELFF. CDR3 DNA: TGTGCCAGCAGTTCCCCGGTCCTAGACGCCTCGGGGACTCGGGAGCTGTTTTTT.

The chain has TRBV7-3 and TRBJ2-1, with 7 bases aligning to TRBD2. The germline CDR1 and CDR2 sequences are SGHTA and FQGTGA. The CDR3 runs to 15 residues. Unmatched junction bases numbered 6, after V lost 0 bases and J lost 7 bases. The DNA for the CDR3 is TGTGCCAGCAGCTTAACCAGGGACTATGGGAATGAGCAGTTCTTC. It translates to CASSLTRDYGNEQFF.

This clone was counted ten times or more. Here the CDR3 DNA reads TGTGCCAGCGGAGGGGATCGGGTGGAAAAACTGTTTTTT. Its protein product is CASGGDRVEKLFF. This rearrangement joins TRBV9 to TRBJ1-4; tentatively, D is TRBD1 (5 bases). CDR3 length equals 13 residues. V shed 7 bases and J shed 8 bases, with 15 bases lying between them. CDR1 SGDLS and CDR2 YYNGEE come from the germline V gene.

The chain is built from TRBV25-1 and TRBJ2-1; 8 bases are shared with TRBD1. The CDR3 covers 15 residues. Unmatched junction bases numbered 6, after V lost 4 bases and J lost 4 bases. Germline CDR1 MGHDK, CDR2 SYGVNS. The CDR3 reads CASSAGTGNYNEQFF. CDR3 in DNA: TGTGCCAGCAGTGCCGGGACAGGAAATTACAATGAGCAGTTCTTC. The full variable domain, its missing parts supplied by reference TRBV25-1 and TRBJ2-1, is EADIYQTPRYLVIGTGKKITLECSQTMGHDKMYWYQQDPGMELHLIHYSYGVNSTEKGDLSSESTVSRIRTEHFPLTLESARPSHTSQYLCASSAGTGNYNEQFFGPGTRLTVL.

CDR3 protein: CASSLGADRHNQPQHF. The CDR3 DNA sequence: TGCGCCAGCAGCCTAGGCGCCGACCGCCACAATCAGCCCCAGCATTTT. V and J are TRBV5-1 and TRBJ1-5; D gene ambiguous. This CDR3 region has 16 residues. The germline gives CDR1 SGHRS, CDR2 YFSETQ. V lost 4 bases to trimming and J lost 3 bases, with 17 bases between them.

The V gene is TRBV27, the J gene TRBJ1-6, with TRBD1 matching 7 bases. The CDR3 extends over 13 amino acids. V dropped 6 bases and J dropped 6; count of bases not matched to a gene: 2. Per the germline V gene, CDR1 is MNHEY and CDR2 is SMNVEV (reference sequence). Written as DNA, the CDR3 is TGTGCCAGCAGCGGGACAGCTAATTCACCCCTCCACTTT. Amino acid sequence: CASSGTANSPLHF.

DNA for the CDR3: TGTGCCAGCAGTGACACTAGGCGGGATACGCAGTATTTT. Translating gives CASSDTRRDTQYF. The chain couples TRBV6-4 to TRBJ2-3; a possible D gene is TRBD2 (5 bases). V was cut by 2 bases and J by 6 bases, with 9 bases left in between. The CDR3 length is 13 residues. Looked up from germline, CDR1 is MRHNA and CDR2 is SNTAGT.

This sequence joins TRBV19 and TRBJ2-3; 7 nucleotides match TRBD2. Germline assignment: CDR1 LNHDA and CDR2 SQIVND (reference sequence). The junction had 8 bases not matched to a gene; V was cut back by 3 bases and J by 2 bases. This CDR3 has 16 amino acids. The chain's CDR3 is CASSIEGEGPTDTQYF. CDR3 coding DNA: TGTGCCAGTAGTATCGAAGGGGAGGGCCCCACAGATACGCAGTATTTT. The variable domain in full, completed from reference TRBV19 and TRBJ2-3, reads DGGITQSPKYLFRKEGQNVTLSCEQNLNHDAMYWYRQDPGQGLRLIYYSQIVNDFQKGDIAEGYSVSREKKESFPLTVTSAQKNPTAFYLCASSIEGEGPTDTQYFGPGTRLTVL.

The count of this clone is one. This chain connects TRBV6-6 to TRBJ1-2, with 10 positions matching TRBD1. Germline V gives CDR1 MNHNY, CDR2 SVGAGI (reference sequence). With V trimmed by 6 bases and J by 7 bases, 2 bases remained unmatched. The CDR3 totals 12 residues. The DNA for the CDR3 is TGTGCCAGCAGGGGGGACAGGGGTGGCTACACCTTC. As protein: CASRGDRGGYTF.

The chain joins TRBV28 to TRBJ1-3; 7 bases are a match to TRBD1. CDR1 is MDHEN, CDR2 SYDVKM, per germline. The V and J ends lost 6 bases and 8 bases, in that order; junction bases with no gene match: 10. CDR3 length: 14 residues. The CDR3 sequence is CASRDRSGPDTIYF. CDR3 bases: TGTGCCAGCAGGGACAGGTCGGGACCAGACACCATATATTTT.